The rows below give T cell receptor beta chains drawn from one sample of a study of cytomegalovirus exposure and HLA in healthy donors. Clones were sequenced by immunoSEQ multiplex PCR, and TCRdb holds only the in-frame ones, with some missing. This table holds more than 100,000 clones, under 85% found once. The sample comprised PBMCs. Receptor source: a human donor in good health. CDR3s include the opening cysteine and the closing phenylalanine or tryptophan. D genes are given only for firm matches. Rows give clone size only sometimes, using once, few, many, or a class for an expanded clone.

len: 16; j_gene: TRBJ2-1; v_gene: TRBV29-1; d_gene: TRBD2; abundance: -; CDR3nt: TGCAGCGTTGAAGGGACTAGCATTAGCTCCTACAATGAGCAGTTCTTC; CDR3aa: CSVEGTSISSYNEQFF
len: 15; j_gene: TRBJ1-1; v_gene: TRBV7-9; d_gene: -; abundance: -; CDR3nt: TGTGCCAGCAGCTTAGCGGTGACACGGAACACTGAAGCTTTCTTT; CDR3aa: CASSLAVTRNTEAFF
len: 17; j_gene: TRBJ2-3; v_gene: TRBV27; d_gene: TRBD2; abundance: -; CDR3nt: TGTGCCAGCAGTTTATCGGGCGGGAGTCCTGCGGGGTATACGCAGTATTTT; CDR3aa: CASSLSGGSPAGYTQYF
len: 15; j_gene: TRBJ2-1; v_gene: TRBV19; d_gene: -; abundance: -; CDR3nt: TGTGCCAGTAGTACCAGGGGTACCCTATACAATGAGCAGTTCTTC; CDR3aa: CASSTRGTLYNEQFF
len: 18; j_gene: TRBJ2-1; v_gene: TRBV7-6; d_gene: TRBD2; abundance: -; CDR3nt: TGTGCCAGCAGCCTCCGACTTCCCGGGACTAGCGGGCGTAATGAGCAGTTCTTC; CDR3aa: CASSLRLPGTSGRNEQFF
len: 13; j_gene: TRBJ2-5; v_gene: TRBV19; d_gene: -; abundance: -; CDR3nt: TGTGCCAGTAGTATCAGACAAGGAGAGACCCAGTACTTC; CDR3aa: CASSIRQGETQYF
len: 15; j_gene: TRBJ1-3; v_gene: TRBV11-2; d_gene: -; abundance: -; CDR3nt: TGTGCCAGCAGCTTCCAAACAACCTTCGGAAACACCATATATTTT; CDR3aa: CASSFQTTFGNTIYF
len: 14; j_gene: TRBJ1-4; v_gene: TRBV6-5; d_gene: -; abundance: -; CDR3nt: TGTGCCAGCAGGGGCTCAGGGCAGGCTGAAAAACTGTTTTTT; CDR3aa: CASRGSGQAEKLFF
len: 14; j_gene: TRBJ1-1; v_gene: TRBV5-1; d_gene: -; abundance: -; CDR3nt: TGCGCCAGCAGCTTGGTCTCGGGGGACACTGAAGCTTTCTTT; CDR3aa: CASSLVSGDTEAFF
len: 16; j_gene: TRBJ2-2; v_gene: TRBV27; d_gene: TRBD1; abundance: -; CDR3nt: TGTGCCAGCAGTTTCCAGGGGGCGCAGGACACCGGGGAGCTGTTTTTT; CDR3aa: CASSFQGAQDTGELFF
len: 18; j_gene: TRBJ2-1; v_gene: TRBV11-3; d_gene: TRBD2; abundance: -; CDR3nt: TGTGCCAGCAGCTTAGGAGTCGAGCGGGAGTGGGGGGACAATGAGCAGTTCTTC; CDR3aa: CASSLGVEREWGDNEQFF
len: 17; j_gene: TRBJ1-2; v_gene: TRBV10-3; d_gene: -; abundance: few; CDR3nt: TGTGCCATCAGTGAGTCGAACGGCAGGGGCAAGGATTATGGCTACACCTTC; CDR3aa: CAISESNGRGKDYGYTF
len: 13; j_gene: TRBJ2-2; v_gene: TRBV19; d_gene: -; abundance: -; CDR3nt: TGTGCCAGTAGCATCGGGATCACCGGGGAGCTGTTTTTT; CDR3aa: CASSIGITGELFF
len: 18; j_gene: TRBJ1-1; v_gene: TRBV29-1; d_gene: -; abundance: -; CDR3nt: TGCAGCGTTGACTATCCGGCGTGGCAGGGCTACATGAACACTGAAGCTTTCTTT; CDR3aa: CSVDYPAWQGYMNTEAFF